Given below is one T cell receptor (beta chain) in context. This clone showed up just once. Its binding antigen is unknown. Base-call qualities are not available, and no considerably larger clone is one nucleotide away. According to the study, the label for this sample's time point signals: about 28 days (+/-7) after the second vaccine dose. AZD1222 recipients with second doses at about 4 weeks or about 12 weeks were pooled, because spike-specific TCR depth and breadth did not differ between schedules. Vaccinee samples were obtained from the UK trials COV001 and COV002, which included a single-blind randomized controlled phase 2/3 trial of AZD1222 (ChAdOx1 nCoV-19) in healthy adults. Trial participant PBMC samples were collected at day 0 and day 28 after the second dose for TCRbeta chain sequencing. The data derive from a study of T cell responses to AZD1222 COVID-19 vaccine (dated by TCRdb to the early 2020s). Describing the broader study: TCR sequencing was performed for some 250 trial participants, of whom 200 to 220 were given two doses of AZD1222 and around 26 were given two doses of MenACWY control vaccine. Trial participants were enrolled into age subgroups of 18-55, 56-69 and 70-plus years, which contained approximately 150, 30 and 60 TCR-sequenced participants, respectively.

CDR1 and CDR2 are read off the germline V gene as SNHLY and FYNNEI. Measured from the cysteine to the phenylalanine, the CDR3 is 13 residues long. The sequence is cut down to CDR3 DNA, 39 bases in frame from base 1. Trimming at the junction amounts to 4 bases on V and 5 bases on J, and the germline ends lie 11 bases apart. The CDR3 regions of human TCRbeta chains were subjected to immunosequencing. The study's processing was this. TCRs in the repertoires were matched against a reference library of SARS-CoV-2-specific TCRs that had been generated with the MIRA antigen-specificity platform. Breadth was defined as the fraction of unique TCRs that were SARS-CoV-2-associated. Depth was defined as the fraction of total T cells that were SARS-CoV-2-associated. Each spike-specific TCR was assigned to its reactive spike region and to a CD4 or CD8 class using the MIRA data. Log10-transformed breadth and depth values were compared by one-way ANOVA with Sidak's multiple comparisons tests. Imported from immuneACCESS, the table was reduced by TCRdb to in-frame sequences with V and J called. These copies leave out some clones; in studies compared against another copy, an unresolved V gene accounts for under half, and the cause of the remainder is not known. V and J calls and clone size are given by that table; D and trimming were obtained from the DNA. The sample includes tens of thousands of clones, with approximately 90% observed a single time. In total, the top ten clones hold roughly 12% of the sample.

What the research found in general, with its limitations: Only five or six AZD1222 recipients were SARS-CoV-2 seropositive at baseline, limiting conclusions about previously exposed vaccinees. Nearly half of unique spike-specific TCRs reportedly recognized epitopes outside regions mutated in the B.1.351 and B.1.1.7 variants. In the small 56-69-year group, the increase in depth fell short of significance, most likely because of low power. No day 14 peak-response samples were available, so repertoires were characterized only after the peak T cell response. Participants were mostly white British and included more females than males, and it was suggested by the authors that clonal diversity may have been underestimated. The vaccine-associated CD4 TCRs covered the entire spike protein, and the dominant responses fell in regions 160-218 and 743-854. Spike-specific TCR breadth and depth rose significantly after two AZD1222 doses compared with day 0 and with MenACWY recipients.

This clonotype originated in an adult who received the AZD1222 COVID-19 vaccine. The chain is encoded by TRBV2 joined to TRBJ1-2; the D gene is perhaps TRBD1, on 5 matching bases. The sequencing here drew on peripheral blood, taken 28 days after the second AZD1222 dose. The nucleotide sequence is given as TGTGCCAGCAGTGTGGGGGTGCAGTATGGCTACACCTTC. It specifies CASSVGVQYGYTF.